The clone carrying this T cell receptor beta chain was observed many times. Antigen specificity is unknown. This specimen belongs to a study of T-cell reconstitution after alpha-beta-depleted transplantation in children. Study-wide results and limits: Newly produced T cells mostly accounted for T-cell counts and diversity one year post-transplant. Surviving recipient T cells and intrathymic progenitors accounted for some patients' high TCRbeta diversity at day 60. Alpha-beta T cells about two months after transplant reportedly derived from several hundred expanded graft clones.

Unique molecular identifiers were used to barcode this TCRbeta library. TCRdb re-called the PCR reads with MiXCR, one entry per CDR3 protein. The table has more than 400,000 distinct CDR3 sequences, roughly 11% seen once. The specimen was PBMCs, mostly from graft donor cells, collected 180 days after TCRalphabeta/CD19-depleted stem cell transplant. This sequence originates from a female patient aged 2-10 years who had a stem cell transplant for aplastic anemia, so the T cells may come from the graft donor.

The CDR3 nucleotides read TGTGCCAGCAGCTTGGTACAGGGGGCAGAGACCCAGTACTTC. Its translation: CASSLVQGAETQYF. V is TRBV5-5 and J is TRBJ2-5; 9 nucleotides agree with TRBD1. This CDR3 is built from 14 residues. Germline CDR1 SGHKS, CDR2 YYEKEE (reference sequence). Trimming took 0 bases from V and 4 from J; bases not matched to a gene: 1.